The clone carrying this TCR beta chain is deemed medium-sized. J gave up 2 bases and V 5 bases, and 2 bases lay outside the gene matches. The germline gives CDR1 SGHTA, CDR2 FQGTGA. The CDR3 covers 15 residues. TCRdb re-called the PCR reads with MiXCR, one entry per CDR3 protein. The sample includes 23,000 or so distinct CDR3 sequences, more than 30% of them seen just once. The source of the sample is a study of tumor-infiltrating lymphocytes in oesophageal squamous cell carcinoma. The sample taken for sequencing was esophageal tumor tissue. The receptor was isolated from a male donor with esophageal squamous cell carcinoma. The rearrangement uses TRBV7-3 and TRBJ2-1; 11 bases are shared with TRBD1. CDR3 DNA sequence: TGTGCCAGCAGCAAGGGACAGGGGGCCTACAATGAGCAGTTCTTC. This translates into CASSKGQGAYNEQFF.